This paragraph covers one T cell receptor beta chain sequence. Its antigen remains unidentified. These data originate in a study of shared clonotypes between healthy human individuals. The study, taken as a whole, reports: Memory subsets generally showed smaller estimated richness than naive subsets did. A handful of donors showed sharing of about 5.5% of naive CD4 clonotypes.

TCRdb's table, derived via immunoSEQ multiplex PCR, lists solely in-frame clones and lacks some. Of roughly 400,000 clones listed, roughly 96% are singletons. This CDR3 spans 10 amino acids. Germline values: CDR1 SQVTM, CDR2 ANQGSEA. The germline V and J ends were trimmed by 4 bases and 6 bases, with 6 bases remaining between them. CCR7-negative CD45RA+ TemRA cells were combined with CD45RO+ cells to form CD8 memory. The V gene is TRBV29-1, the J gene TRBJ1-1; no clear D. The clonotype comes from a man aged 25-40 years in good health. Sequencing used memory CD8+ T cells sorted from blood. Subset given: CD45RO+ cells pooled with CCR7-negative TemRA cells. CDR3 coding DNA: TGCAGCGTTGTAGGAGCTGAAGCTTTCTTT. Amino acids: CSVVGAEAFF.